The T cell receptor (beta chain) described here comes from a study of response to subunit inactivated influenza vaccine. TCRdb analysed the RT-PCR reads with MiXCR anew, one entry per CDR3 protein. The top ten clones hold approximately 25% of a sample with about 190,000 distinct CDR3 sequences, 13% to 15% of them seen once. The CDR3 contains 16 residues. Trimming took 0 bases from V and 2 from J, leaving 13 bases between them. Germline V lookup: CDR1 LGHDT, CDR2 YNNKEL (reference sequence). This clonotype was seen at least ten times. This chain links TRBV3-1 with TRBJ2-5; D uncertain. The specimen was CD8+ T cells sorted from PBMCs, collected more than 4 days after vaccination. The sequence derives from a middle-aged man who received an inactivated influenza vaccine. The CDR3 loop reads CASSQDWFGGQETQYF. CDR3 nucleotide sequence: TGTGCCAGCAGCCAAGATTGGTTTGGCGGACAAGAGACCCAGTACTTC.